Listed here are 21 T cell receptor beta chains from one sample, sequenced in a study of blood T cell repertoires in COVID-19. The protocol was immunoSEQ multiplex PCR, while the TCRdb copy is restricted to in-frame clones and leaves out a portion. The sample records over 110,000 clones, approximately 88% being singletons. Sequencing input: peripheral blood. These receptors were obtained from a man aged 70 or older with acute or convalescent COVID-19.

The V gene is TRBV12-3 or TRBV12-4, the J gene TRBJ1-6; D gene uncertain. This CDR3 has 13 residues. V lost 6 bases and J lost 10, with 13 bases in between. Written as DNA, the CDR3 is TGTGCCAGCAGGCGGGGAGGGAGCTCACCCCTCCACTTT. It codes for CASRRGGSSPLHF.

V is TRBV6-5 and J is TRBJ1-6; TRBD1 matches 7 bases. Germline V gene lookup returns CDR1 MNHEY and CDR2 SVGAGI. The CDR3 runs 14 residues. With V trimmed by 5 bases and J by 5 bases, 3 bases remained unmatched. In DNA, the CDR3 is TGTGCCAGCAGTCCAGACAGGGATAATTCACCCCTCCACTTT. Its protein is CASSPDRDNSPLHF.

The chain couples TRBV9 to TRBJ1-1, with D perhaps matching TRBD1 (6 bases). Trimming took 4 bases from V and 0 from J, leaving 10 bases between them. The CDR3 loop spans 14 amino acids. CDR1 and CDR2 from the germline V gene are SGDLS and YYNGEE. The CDR3 coding sequence is TGTGCCAGCAGCCAACAGGGCTTGAACACTGAAGCTTTCTTT. Protein product: CASSQQGLNTEAFF.

The genes are TRBV7-9 and TRBJ1-2, with 11 nucleotides matching TRBD1. This CDR3 has 13 amino acids. Looked up from germline, CDR1 is SEHNR and CDR2 is FQNEAQ (reference sequence). V was clipped by 8 bases and J by 4 bases; unmatched bases: 3. The CDR3 here is CASGTGGAYGYTF. As DNA, the CDR3 is TGTGCCAGCGGGACAGGGGGTGCCTATGGCTACACCTTC.

The chain has TRBV28 and TRBJ2-5, with 9 bases fitting TRBD2. The J segment lost 5 bases and the V segment lost 4 bases, leaving 11 bases of the junction unmatched. Germline V gene sequence: CDR1 MDHEN, CDR2 SYDVKM. The CDR3 extends over 16 amino acids. CDR3: CASSYEGLAGLETQYF. In DNA form, the CDR3 reads TGTGCCAGCAGTTATGAGGGGCTAGCGGGACTTGAGACCCAGTACTTC.

The chain carries TRBV15 and TRBJ1-5; 8 positions agree with TRBD1. The CDR3 sequence is 15 residues long. CDR1 and CDR2 (germline): LNHNV, YYDKDF (reference sequence). V lost 1 base and J lost 9; bases outside the gene matches: 8. The CDR3 sequence is CATSRGSGGARPQHF. The CDR3 DNA sequence: TGTGCCACCAGCAGAGGTTCAGGGGGCGCGAGGCCCCAGCATTTT. The variable domain in full, completed from reference TRBV15 and TRBJ1-5, reads DAMVIQNPRYQVTQFGKPVTLSCSQTLNHNVMYWYQQKSSQAPKLLFHYYDKDFNNEADTPDNFQSRRPNTSFCFLDIRSPGLGDTAMYLCATSRGSGGARPQHFGDGTRLSIL.

The CDR3 here is CASSPRGDQPQHF. The CDR3 DNA reads as TGCGCCAGCAGCCCCCGGGGGGATCAGCCCCAGCATTTT. The chain couples TRBV5-1 to TRBJ1-5; D perhaps matches TRBD1 (5 bases). The CDR3 consists of 13 residues. V gave up 4 bases and J gave up 5 bases, with 10 bases separating them. Germline V CDR1 and CDR2: SGHRS, YFSETQ.

V and J are TRBV11-2 and TRBJ2-4, with TRBD2 identical over 7 bases. This CDR3 spans 17 amino acids. CDR1 and CDR2 from the germline V gene are SGHAT and FQNNGV. Trimming cost V 1 base and J 0 bases; bases outside gene matches: 6. CDR3: CASSLGTGGLAKNIQYF. CDR3 DNA: TGTGCCAGCAGCTTAGGGACGGGGGGACTAGCCAAAAACATTCAGTACTTC.

V usage is TRBV5-1 and J usage is TRBJ2-2; TRBD1 matches at 9 bases. The CDR3 contains 16 residues. Trimming took 3 bases from V and 6 from J; bases not matched to a gene: 9. CDR1 and CDR2 from the germline V gene are SGHRS and YFSETQ. Written as DNA, the CDR3 is TGCGCCAGCAGCTCCACCGGGACAGGGATTGCCGGGGAGCTGTTTTTT. This sequence encodes CASSSTGTGIAGELFF.

Only one count was recorded for this clone. V gene TRBV2 combines with J gene TRBJ2-2, with no clear D. The CDR3 loop spans 14 amino acids. Germline V gene lookup returns CDR1 SNHLY and CDR2 FYNNEI. Trimming shortened V by 3 bases and J by 6 bases, and 11 bases separated the two germline ends. CDR3 in DNA: TGTGCCAGCAGTGACGCCAGATTCCCCGGGGAGCTGTTTTTT. Encoded protein: CASSDARFPGELFF.

CDR3 sequence reads: CASSETGVGDTEAFF. For the CDR3, the DNA is TGTGCCAGCAGTGAAACAGGGGTAGGGGACACTGAAGCTTTCTTT. This chain uses TRBV2 with TRBJ1-1; 7 positions agree with TRBD1. Germline values: CDR1 SNHLY, CDR2 FYNNEI. V was clipped by 2 bases and J by 3 bases; unmatched bases: 6. The length of the CDR3 is 15 residues. The whole variable domain, remainder taken from reference TRBV2 and TRBJ1-1, is EPEVTQTPSHQVTQMGQEVILRCVPISNHLYFYWYRQILGQKVEFLVSFYNNEISEKSEIFDDQFSVERPDGSNFTLKIRSTKLEDSAMYFCASSETGVGDTEAFFGQGTRLTVV.

The CDR3 bases are TGTGCCAGCAGTCAGACTAGCGGGAGTAGGGGCAATGAGCAGTTCTTC. Translation: CASSQTSGSRGNEQFF. The chain carries TRBV28 and TRBJ2-1, with 12 bases fitting TRBD2. The J segment lost 6 bases and the V segment lost 5 bases, leaving 8 bases of the junction unmatched. Germline V gene data show CDR1 as MDHEN and CDR2 as SYDVKM. The CDR3 loop spans 16 amino acids.

This chain uses TRBV11-2 with TRBJ1-1; D ambiguous. The length of the CDR3 is 12 residues. Trimming pared 0 bases from V and 5 bases from J, leaving 4 bases between. CDR1 and CDR2 (germline): SGHAT, FQNNGV. The CDR3 loop is CASSLDPTEAFF. The CDR3 DNA reads as TGTGCCAGCAGCTTAGATCCGACTGAAGCTTTCTTT.

This clone has just a few counts. This rearrangement joins TRBV12-3 or TRBV12-4 to TRBJ1-3; 7 bases align to TRBD1. The CDR3 spans 12 residues. This CDR3 reads CWGTVSGNTIYF. CDR3 sequence (DNA): TGTTGGGGGACAGTCTCTGGAAACACCATATATTTT.

This chain joins TRBV27 and TRBJ2-3; TRBD2 might be the D (5 bases). Looked up from germline, CDR1 is MNHEY and CDR2 is SMNVEV (reference sequence). This CDR3 is 17 amino acids long. Trimming removed 3 bases from V and 2 bases from J, with 18 bases in between. The CDR3 nucleotides are TGTGCCAGCAGTTTTTACCCAGATTCGGGAATCACAGATACGCAGTATTTT. The encoded protein is CASSFYPDSGITDTQYF.

The V and J genes are TRBV9 and TRBJ2-7; the match to TRBD2 covers 9 bases. J gave up 3 bases and V 0 bases, and 4 bases lay outside the gene matches. The CDR3 extends over 15 amino acids. Germline V gene lookup returns CDR1 SGDLS and CDR2 YYNGEE. The CDR3 spells CASSVGTSVDYEQYF. The CDR3 DNA is TGTGCCAGCAGCGTAGGGACTAGCGTAGACTACGAGCAGTACTTC.

The chain has TRBV11-2 and TRBJ1-2; perhaps TRBD1 as D (5 bases). V was pared by 1 base and J by 4 bases, with 7 bases between. CDR1 and CDR2 (germline): SGHAT, FQNNGV. The CDR3 runs to 13 residues. The CDR3, as DNA: TGTGCCAGCAGCTTAGCCGGGGGCTATGGCTACACCTTC. This sequence encodes CASSLAGGYGYTF. Using reference TRBV11-2 and TRBJ1-2 for the parts outside the CDR3, the full variable domain is EAGVAQSPRYKIIEKRQSVAFWCNPISGHATLYWYQQILGQGPKLLIQFQNNGVVDDSQLPKDRFSAERLKGVDSTLKIQPAKLEDSAVYLCASSLAGGYGYTFGSGTRLTVV.

This chain connects TRBV27 to TRBJ1-2, with a weak D call TRBD1 (5 bases). The length of the CDR3 is 12 residues. V was cut by 4 bases and J by 8 bases, with 11 bases left in between. Per germline, CDR1 MNHEY and CDR2 SMNVEV (reference sequence). The CDR3 DNA follows: TGTGCCAGCAGTTCCCAGGGCGCAGGCTACACCTTC. Encoded protein: CASSSQGAGYTF.

This chain links TRBV6-1 with TRBJ1-2, with D unresolved. V lost 2 bases, J lost 3 bases, and 7 bases lay in between. Looked up from germline, CDR1 is MNHNS and CDR2 is SASEGT. CDR3 length: 13 amino acids. CDR3 amino acids: CASSETGYYGYTF. The CDR3 DNA follows: TGTGCCAGCAGTGAAACGGGATACTATGGCTACACCTTC.

V and J are TRBV19 and TRBJ2-6, with D unresolved. V was shortened by 1 base and J by 0 bases, with 4 bases between the two germline ends. Germline V lookup: CDR1 LNHDA, CDR2 SQIVND (reference sequence). The CDR3 runs 15 residues. CDR3 protein: CASSIARSGANVLTF. The CDR3 coding sequence is TGTGCCAGTAGTATAGCCCGCTCTGGGGCCAACGTCCTGACTTTC.

J is TRBJ1-1 and V is TRBV18; 7 bases align to TRBD1. The length of the CDR3 is 15 residues. Unmatched junction bases numbered 10, after V lost 5 bases and J lost 4 bases. Germline-derived CDR1 and CDR2 are KGHSH and LQKENI. The CDR3 loop is CASSTLDRLGTEAFF. DNA of the CDR3: TGTGCCAGCTCAACCCTGGACAGGTTGGGCACTGAAGCTTTCTTT.